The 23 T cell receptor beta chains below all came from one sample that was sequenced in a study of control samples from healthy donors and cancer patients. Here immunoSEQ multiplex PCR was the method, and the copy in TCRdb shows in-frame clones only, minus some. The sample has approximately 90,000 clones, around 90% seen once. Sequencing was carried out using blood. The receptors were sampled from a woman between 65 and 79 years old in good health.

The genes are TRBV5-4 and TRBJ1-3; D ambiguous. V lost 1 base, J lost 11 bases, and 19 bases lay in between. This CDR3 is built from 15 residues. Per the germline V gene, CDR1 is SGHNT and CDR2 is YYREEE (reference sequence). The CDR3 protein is CASSLNQDPQRPIYF. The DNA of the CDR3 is TGTGCCAGCAGCTTGAACCAGGACCCCCAGCGCCCCATATATTTT.

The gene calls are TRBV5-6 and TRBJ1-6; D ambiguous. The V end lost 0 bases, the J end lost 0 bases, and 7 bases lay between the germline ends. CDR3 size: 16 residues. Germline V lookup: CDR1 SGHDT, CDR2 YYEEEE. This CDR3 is CASSLGSYSYNSPLHF. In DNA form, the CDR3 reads TGTGCCAGCAGCTTGGGGAGTTACTCCTATAATTCACCCCTCCACTTT.

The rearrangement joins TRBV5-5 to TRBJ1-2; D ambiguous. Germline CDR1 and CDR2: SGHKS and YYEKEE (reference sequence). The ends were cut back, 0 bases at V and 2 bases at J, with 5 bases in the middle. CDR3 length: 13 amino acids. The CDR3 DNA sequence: TGTGCCAGCAGCTTGGGGTCAAACTATGGCTACACCTTC. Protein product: CASSLGSNYGYTF. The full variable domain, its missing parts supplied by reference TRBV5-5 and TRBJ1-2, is DAGVTQSPTHLIKTRGQQVTLRCSPISGHKSVSWYQQVLGQGPQFIFQYYEKEERGRGNFPDRFSARQFPNYSSELNVNALLLGDSALYLCASSLGSNYGYTFGSGTRLTVV.

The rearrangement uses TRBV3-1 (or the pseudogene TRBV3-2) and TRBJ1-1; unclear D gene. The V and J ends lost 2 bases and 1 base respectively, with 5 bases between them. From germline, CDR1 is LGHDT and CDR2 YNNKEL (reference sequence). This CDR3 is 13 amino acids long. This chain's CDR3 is CASSQIENTEAFF. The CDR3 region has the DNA TGTGCCAGCAGCCAAATTGAGAACACTGAAGCTTTCTTT.

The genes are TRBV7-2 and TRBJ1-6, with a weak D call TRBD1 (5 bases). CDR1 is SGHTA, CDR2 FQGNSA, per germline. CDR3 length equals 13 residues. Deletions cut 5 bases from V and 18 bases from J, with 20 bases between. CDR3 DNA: TGTGCCAGCAGCCCCGGGACTCAACGGGTTCCCCACTTT. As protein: CASSPGTQRVPHF.

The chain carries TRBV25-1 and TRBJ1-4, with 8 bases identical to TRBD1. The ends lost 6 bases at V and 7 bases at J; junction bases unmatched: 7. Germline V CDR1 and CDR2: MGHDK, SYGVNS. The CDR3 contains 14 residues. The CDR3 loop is CASSGQGRFEKLFF. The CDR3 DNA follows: TGTGCCAGCAGCGGACAGGGACGGTTTGAAAAACTGTTTTTT.

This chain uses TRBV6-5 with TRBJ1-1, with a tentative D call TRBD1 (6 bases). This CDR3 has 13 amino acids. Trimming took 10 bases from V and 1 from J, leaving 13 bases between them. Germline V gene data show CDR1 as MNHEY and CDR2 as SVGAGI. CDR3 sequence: CATTGTKNTEAFF. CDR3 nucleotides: TGTGCCACTACCGGGACAAAGAACACTGAAGCTTTCTTT.

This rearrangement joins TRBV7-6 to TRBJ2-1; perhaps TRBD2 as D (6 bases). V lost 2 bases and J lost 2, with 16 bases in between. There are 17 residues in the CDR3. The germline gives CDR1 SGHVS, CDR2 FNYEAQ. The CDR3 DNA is TGTGCCAGCAGCTTATTGTCCATTGGCGGGACCTACAATGAGCAGTTCTTC. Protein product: CASSLLSIGGTYNEQFF.

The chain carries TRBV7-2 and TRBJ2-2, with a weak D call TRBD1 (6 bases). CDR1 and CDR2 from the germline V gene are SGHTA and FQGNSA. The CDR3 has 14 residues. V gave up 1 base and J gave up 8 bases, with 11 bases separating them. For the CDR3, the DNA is TGTGCCAGCAGCTTAGAGGGGGACCTGGGGGAGCTGTTTTTT. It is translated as CASSLEGDLGELFF.

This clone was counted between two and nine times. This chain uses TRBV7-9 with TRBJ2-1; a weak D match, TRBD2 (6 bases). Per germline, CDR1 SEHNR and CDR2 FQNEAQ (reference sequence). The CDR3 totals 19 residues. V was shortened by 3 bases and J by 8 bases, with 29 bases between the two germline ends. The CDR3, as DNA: TGTGCCAGCAGCTTTGGGCGGGACCCTAACCAGCTGTTCCCCGATGAGCAGTTCTTC. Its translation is CASSFGRDPNQLFPDEQFF.

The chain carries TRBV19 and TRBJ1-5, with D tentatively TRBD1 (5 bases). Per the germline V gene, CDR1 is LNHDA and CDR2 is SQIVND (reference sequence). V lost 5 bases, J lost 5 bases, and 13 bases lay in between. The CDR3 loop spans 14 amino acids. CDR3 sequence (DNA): TGTGCCAGTAGTCCCCAGGGTCCTCATCAGCCCCAGCATTTT. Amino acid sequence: CASSPQGPHQPQHF.

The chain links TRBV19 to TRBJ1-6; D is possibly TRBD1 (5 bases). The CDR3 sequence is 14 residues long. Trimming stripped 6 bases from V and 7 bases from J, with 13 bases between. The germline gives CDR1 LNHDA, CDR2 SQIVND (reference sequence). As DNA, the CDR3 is TGTGCCAGTAGGCAGGGCGGTGAGAATTCACCCCTCCACTTT. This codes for CASRQGGENSPLHF.

Written as DNA, the CDR3 is TGTGCCAGCAGCGGGGGGGGAAGCAATCAGCCCCAGCATTTT. Its translation is CASSGGGSNQPQHF. The rearrangement joins TRBV2 to TRBJ1-5; a possible D gene is TRBD1 (5 bases). Deletions cut 6 bases from V and 1 base from J, with 10 bases between. CDR1 and CDR2 from the germline V gene are SNHLY and FYNNEI. This CDR3 spans 14 amino acids. Complete variable domain (other parts from reference TRBV2 and TRBJ1-5): EPEVTQTPSHQVTQMGQEVILRCVPISNHLYFYWYRQILGQKVEFLVSFYNNEISEKSEIFDDQFSVERPDGSNFTLKIRSTKLEDSAMYFCASSGGGSNQPQHFGDGTRLSIL.

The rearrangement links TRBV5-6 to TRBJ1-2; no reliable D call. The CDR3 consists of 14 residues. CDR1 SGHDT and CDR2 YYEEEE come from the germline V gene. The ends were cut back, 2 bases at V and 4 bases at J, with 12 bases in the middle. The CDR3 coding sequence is TGTGCCAGCAGCTTATTCGGACCGAGCTATGGCTACACCTTC. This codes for CASSLFGPSYGYTF.

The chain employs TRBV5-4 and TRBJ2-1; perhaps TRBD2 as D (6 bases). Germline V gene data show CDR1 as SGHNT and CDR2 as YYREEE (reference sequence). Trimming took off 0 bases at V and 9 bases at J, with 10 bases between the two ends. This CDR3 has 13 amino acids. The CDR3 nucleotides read TGTGCCAGCAGCTTGGCCGGAGGGTTTGAGCAGTTCTTC. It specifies CASSLAGGFEQFF.

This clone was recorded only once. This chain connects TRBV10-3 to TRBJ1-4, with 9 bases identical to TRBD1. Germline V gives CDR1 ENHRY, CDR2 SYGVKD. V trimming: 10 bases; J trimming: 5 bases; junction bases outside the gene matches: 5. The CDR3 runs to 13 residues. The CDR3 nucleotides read TGTGCCACCCGGACAGGGGAGAATGAAAAACTGTTTTTT. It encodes CATRTGENEKLFF.

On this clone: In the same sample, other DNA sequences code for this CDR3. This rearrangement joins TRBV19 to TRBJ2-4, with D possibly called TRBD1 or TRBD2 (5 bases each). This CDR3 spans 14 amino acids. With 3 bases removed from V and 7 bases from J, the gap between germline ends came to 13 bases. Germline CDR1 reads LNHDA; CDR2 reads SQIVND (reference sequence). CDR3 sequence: CASSIARGGNIQYF. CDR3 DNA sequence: TGTGCCAGTAGTATCGCACGGGGCGGGAACATTCAGTACTTC.

CDR3 region: CASSRSGTGFDEAFF. The CDR3, as DNA: TGTGCCAGCAGTAGATCCGGGACAGGGTTTGATGAAGCTTTCTTT. V gene TRBV6-5 combines with J gene TRBJ1-1; 9 nucleotides line up with TRBD1. J gave up 7 bases and V 5 bases, and 11 bases lay outside the gene matches. Germline V lookup: CDR1 MNHEY, CDR2 SVGAGI. CDR3 length: 15 amino acids.

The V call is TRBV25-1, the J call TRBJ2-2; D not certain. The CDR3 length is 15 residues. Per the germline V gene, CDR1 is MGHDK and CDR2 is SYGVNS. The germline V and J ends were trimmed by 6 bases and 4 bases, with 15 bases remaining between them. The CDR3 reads CASSADQPSTGELFF. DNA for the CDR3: TGTGCCAGCAGCGCTGACCAACCGTCCACCGGGGAGCTGTTTTTT.

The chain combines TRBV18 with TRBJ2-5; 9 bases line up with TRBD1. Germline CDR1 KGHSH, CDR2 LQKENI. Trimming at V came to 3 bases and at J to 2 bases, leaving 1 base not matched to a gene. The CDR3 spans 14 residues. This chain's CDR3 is CASSPGTGQETQYF. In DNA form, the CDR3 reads TGTGCCAGCTCACCGGGGACAGGGCAAGAGACCCAGTACTTC.

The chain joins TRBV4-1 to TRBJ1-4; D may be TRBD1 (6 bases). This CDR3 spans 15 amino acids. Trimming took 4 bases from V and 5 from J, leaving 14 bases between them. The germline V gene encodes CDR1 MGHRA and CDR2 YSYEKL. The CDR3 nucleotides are TGCGCCAGCAGCCGTTATCAGGGGTTAAATGAAAAACTGTTTTTT. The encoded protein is CASSRYQGLNEKLFF.

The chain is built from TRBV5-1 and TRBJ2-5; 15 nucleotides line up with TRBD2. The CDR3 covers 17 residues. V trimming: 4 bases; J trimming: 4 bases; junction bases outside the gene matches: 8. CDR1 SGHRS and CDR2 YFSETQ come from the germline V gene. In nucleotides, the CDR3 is TGCGCCAGCAGCCCCGGACTAGCGGGAGGGCCTGGAGAGACCCAGTACTTC. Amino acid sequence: CASSPGLAGGPGETQYF. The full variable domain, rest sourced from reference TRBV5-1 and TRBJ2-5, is KAGVTQTPRYLIKTRGQQVTLSCSPISGHRSVSWYQQTPGQGLQFLFEYFSETQRNKGNFPGRFSGRQFSNSRSEMNVSTLELGDSALYLCASSPGLAGGPGETQYFGPGTRLLVL.

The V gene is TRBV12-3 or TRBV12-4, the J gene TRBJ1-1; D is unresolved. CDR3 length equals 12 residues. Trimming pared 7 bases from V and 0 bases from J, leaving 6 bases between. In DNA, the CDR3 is TGTGCCAGCACCCCATTGAACACTGAAGCTTTCTTT. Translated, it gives CASTPLNTEAFF.